This T cell receptor (beta chain) originates from a study of PD-1 blockade in mismatch repair-deficient tumors. Study results and limitations: About 4.5% of the roughly 140 peptide-expanded blood TCRs were also found in tumor. Rapid post-treatment expansion, then contraction, generally preceding radiologic response, marked tumor-resident clones.

This table comes from immunoSEQ multiplex PCR, and its TCRdb copy is limited to in-frame clones, with some not included. The table lists 10,000 or so clones, just over 90% of them singletons. Indicated time point: roughly 10-day in vitro stimulation with candidate neoantigen peptide 3. Germline CDR1 MNHEY, CDR2 SMNVEV (reference sequence). The CDR3 runs to 14 residues. V was pared by 8 bases and J by 5 bases, with 8 bases of the junction left unmatched. A word on this clone: The antigen is undetermined.

V and J are TRBV27 and TRBJ1-4; 7 bases are a match to TRBD1. The sample here was cells cultured in vitro, taken from a patient treated with pembrolizumab. The sequence came from an adult with mismatch repair-deficient cancer. The CDR3 DNA reads as TGTGCCAGCGGAGAACAGGGGTCAAATGAAAAACTGTTTTTT. Its protein is CASGEQGSNEKLFF.